A single sample is the source of the 19 T cell receptor beta chains below, sequenced in a study of identical twins. One entry per CDR3 protein, called by TCRdb with MiXCR from the 5' RACE reads. The data hold around 690,000 distinct CDR3 sequences, with around 20% observed a single time. Another study also made use of these data, one on T cells expressing NK-cell markers.

Specimen: PBMCs. These receptors were collected from a woman aged 18-29 years in good health.

This clonotype was observed many times. The J gene is TRBJ2-2, the V gene TRBV7-8; 9 bases fit TRBD2. This CDR3 contains 15 residues. With V trimmed by 3 bases and J by 2 bases, 1 base remained unmatched. Germline V gene data show CDR1 as SGHVS and CDR2 as FQNEAQ. The CDR3 bases are TGTGCCAGCAGCTTGGGGACTAGCAACACCGGGGAGCTGTTTTTT. Encoded protein: CASSLGTSNTGELFF. Full variable domain (remainder filled in from reference TRBV7-8 and TRBJ2-2): GAGVSQSPRYKVAKRGQDVALRCDPISGHVSLFWYQQALGQGPEFLTYFQNEAQLDKSGLPSDRFFAERPEGSVSTLKIQRTQQEDSAVYLCASSLGTSNTGELFFGEGSRLTVL.

This chain connects TRBV7-2 to TRBJ2-1; 9 bases align to TRBD2. This CDR3 comprises 17 residues. The V gene end was trimmed by 5 bases and the J gene end by 10 bases; junction bases not matched to a gene: 18. Germline CDR1 and CDR2: SGHTA and FQGNSA. CDR3 bases: TGTGCCAGCAGCCCAAGGGCAGGGGGACTAGCTACGCGGGAGCAGTTCTTC. As protein: CASSPRAGGLATREQFF.

The chain recombines TRBV11-2 with TRBJ1-4; unclear D gene. The germline V gene encodes CDR1 SGHAT and CDR2 FQNNGV. CDR3 length equals 15 residues. V shed 5 bases and J shed 7 bases, with 17 bases lying between them. The CDR3 nucleotides read TGTGCCAGCAGCCTCACCGTGCTCGGTGGTGAAAAACTGTTTTTT. Protein sequence: CASSLTVLGGEKLFF.

The V and J genes are TRBV4-3 and TRBJ2-7; TRBD2 aligns across 7 bases. This CDR3 has 19 amino acids. The J segment lost 6 bases and the V segment lost 0 bases, leaving 20 bases of the junction unmatched. CDR1 and CDR2 (germline): LGHNA, YSLEER. The CDR3 nucleotides read TGCGCCAGCAGCCAAGAACTGGGGTTTTTTTCGAGGGGAGGGCGCGAGCAGTACTTC. Its translation is CASSQELGFFSRGGREQYF.

The chain links TRBV5-5 to TRBJ2-5; TRBD2 is a possible D gene (5 bases). The CDR3 has 13 residues. V was cut by 1 base and J by 5 bases, with 9 bases left in between. Germline V gene sequence: CDR1 SGHKS, CDR2 YYEKEE (reference sequence). Here the CDR3 reads CASSLSGYETQYF. DNA for the CDR3: TGTGCCAGCAGCTTGAGCGGCTATGAGACCCAGTACTTC.

The chain couples TRBV20-1 to TRBJ2-5; D gene ambiguous. Germline values: CDR1 DFQATT, CDR2 SNEGSKA (reference sequence). CDR3 size: 14 residues. Between the trimmed V and J ends, which lost 1 base and 2 bases, there was a span of 11 bases. As DNA, the CDR3 is TGCAGTGCTAGAGGACGACTCTTACAAGAGACCCAGTACTTC. Translating it yields CSARGRLLQETQYF.

The J gene is TRBJ2-1, the V gene TRBV3-1; D uncertain. With 1 base removed from V and 7 bases from J, the gap between germline ends came to 11 bases. This CDR3 has 14 residues. CDR1 is LGHDT, CDR2 YNNKEL, per germline (reference sequence). CDR3 sequence: CASSQVGTVNEQFF. The CDR3 DNA is TGTGCCAGCAGCCAAGTGGGAACAGTTAATGAGCAGTTCTTC.

The J gene is TRBJ1-1, the V gene TRBV15; D ambiguous. The V gene's germline CDR1 is LNHNV and CDR2 YYDKDF (reference sequence). Trimming removed 1 base at V and 8 bases at J, with 11 bases between. The CDR3 is 13 amino acids. CDR3 amino acids: CATSRAKGSEAFF. The CDR3 DNA reads as TGTGCCACCAGCAGAGCCAAGGGCAGCGAAGCTTTCTTT.

The chain links TRBV12-3 or TRBV12-4 to TRBJ1-2; D may be TRBD1 (5 bases). CDR3 length equals 15 residues. The V end was cut by 6 bases, the J end by 8 bases, with 22 bases between. CDR3 sequence reads: CASSHAGTLKRGYTF. CDR3 DNA sequence: TGTGCCAGCAGCCACGCCGGGACCCTTAAGCGGGGCTACACCTTC.

Only a few counts were recorded for this clonotype. The CDR3 region is CSARVLKDFYSYEQYF. DNA for the CDR3: TGCAGTGCTAGAGTATTGAAGGACTTCTACTCCTACGAGCAGTACTTC. This chain joins TRBV20-1 and TRBJ2-7; a weak D match, TRBD2 (5 bases). Germline values: CDR1 DFQATT, CDR2 SNEGSKA (reference sequence). Trimming stripped 1 base from V and 0 bases from J, with 16 bases between. The CDR3 covers 16 residues.

This clonotype was picked up a small number of times. The rearrangement links TRBV7-2 to TRBJ2-3, with D unclear. Germline lookup yields CDR1 SGHTA and CDR2 FQGNSA. This CDR3 is 14 amino acids long. V shed 3 bases and J shed 5 bases, with 12 bases lying between them. DNA for the CDR3: TGTGCCAGCAGCTTCGCTCTTCTCCAAGATACGCAGTATTTT. It codes for CASSFALLQDTQYF.

This clonotype was counted only a few times. The CDR3, as DNA: TGCGCCAGCAGCGCCCTTTTTGGAGGCCTATACAATGAGCAGTTCTTC. As protein: CASSALFGGLYNEQFF. The V gene is TRBV10-2, the J gene TRBJ2-1, with a tentative D call TRBD2 (5 bases). Trimming pared 6 bases from V and 4 bases from J, leaving 19 bases between. Germline CDR1 is WSHSY and CDR2 is SAAADI. This CDR3 comprises 16 residues.

This clonotype was seen a handful of times. CDR3 coding DNA: TGTGCCAGCAGTTGGACCCCGAATGAGCAGTTCTTC. Its protein product is CASSWTPNEQFF. The chain carries TRBV12-3 or TRBV12-4 and TRBJ2-1; D remains ambiguous. CDR3 size: 12 residues. The V end was cut by 4 bases, the J end by 7 bases, with 8 bases between.

This sequence joins TRBV10-3 and TRBJ2-7, with 14 bases identical to TRBD2. Unmatched junction bases numbered 11, after V lost 10 bases and J lost 3 bases. The CDR3 has 16 residues. Germline V CDR1 and CDR2: ENHRY, SYGVKD. This chain's CDR3 is CATRLAGGPLSYEQYF. The CDR3 nucleotides read TGTGCCACCAGACTAGCGGGAGGGCCGTTGAGCTACGAGCAGTACTTC.

This clonotype occurred a few times. The chain links TRBV6-1 to TRBJ2-1; a possible D gene is TRBD2 (5 bases). The CDR3 length is 16 residues. Germline values: CDR1 MNHNS, CDR2 SASEGT. Trimming stripped 0 bases from V and 1 base from J, with 10 bases between. The CDR3 sequence: CASSEASGGSYNEQFF. DNA for the CDR3: TGTGCCAGCAGTGAAGCCAGCGGTGGTTCCTACAATGAGCAGTTCTTC.

The chain links TRBV20-1 to TRBJ1-2; D possibly corresponds to TRBD1 (5 bases). Trimming removed 0 bases from V and 8 bases from J, with 16 bases in between. Germline CDR1 reads DFQATT; CDR2 reads SNEGSKA (reference sequence). CDR3 length: 14 amino acids. The CDR3 nucleotides are TGCAGTGCTAGAGAACCGGGCCGTCCAGGGGGCTACACCTTC. It is translated as CSAREPGRPGGYTF.

This chain joins TRBV7-8 and TRBJ2-7; no firm D call. Deletions cut 7 bases from V and 3 bases from J, with 13 bases between. Looked up from germline, CDR1 is SGHVS and CDR2 is FQNEAQ. The CDR3 runs to 13 residues. Here the CDR3 reads CASTLGHLYEQYF. For the CDR3, the DNA is TGTGCCAGCACCCTCGGGCATCTCTACGAGCAGTACTTC. The full variable domain, rest sourced from reference TRBV7-8 and TRBJ2-7, is GAGVSQSPRYKVAKRGQDVALRCDPISGHVSLFWYQQALGQGPEFLTYFQNEAQLDKSGLPSDRFFAERPEGSVSTLKIQRTQQEDSAVYLCASTLGHLYEQYFGPGTRLTVT.

This clonotype was picked up a small number of times. The chain joins TRBV10-3 to TRBJ2-1; D may be TRBD1 (5 bases). Germline V gene lookup returns CDR1 ENHRY and CDR2 SYGVKD. The CDR3 is 15 residues long. The V and J ends lost 2 bases and 3 bases respectively, with 11 bases between them. The CDR3 sequence: CAISEGQGLYNEQFF. The DNA of the CDR3 is TGTGCCATCAGTGAGGGTCAGGGTCTCTACAATGAGCAGTTCTTC.

This clonotype was seen a few times. This rearrangement joins TRBV11-1 to TRBJ2-7; 9 bases agree with TRBD1. The CDR3 spans 14 residues. After removal of 3 bases from V and 5 bases from J, the junction contained 5 bases not matched to a gene. Germline lookup yields CDR1 SGHAT and CDR2 FQDESV (reference sequence). CDR3 DNA: TGTGCCAGCAGCTTCCGGGACAGGGACCACGAGCAGTACTTC. This sequence encodes CASSFRDRDHEQYF. The full variable domain, rest sourced from reference TRBV11-1 and TRBJ2-7, is EAEVAQSPRYKITEKSQAVAFWCDPISGHATLYWYRQILGQGPELLVQFQDESVVDDSQLPKDRFSAERLKGVDSTLKIQPAELGDSAMYLCASSFRDRDHEQYFGPGTRLTVT.